This T cell receptor (beta chain) was captured in a study of cytomegalovirus exposure and HLA in healthy donors. Study outcomes and limitations: It was reportedly the case that the classifier diagnosed cytomegalovirus status with high specificity and sensitivity.

V was clipped by 4 bases and J by 2 bases, with 9 bases between them. The CDR3 spans 13 residues. Germline CDR1 reads SEHNR; CDR2 reads FQNEAQ (reference sequence). PCR employed 60 Vbeta and 13 Jbeta primers. The data were produced by immunoSEQ multiplex PCR, yet TCRdb's version contains in-frame clones alone and is incomplete. The profile covers approximately 150,000 clones, with less than 90% appearing a single time and around 0.98% taken by the ten largest. A note on this clone: Its antigen is not identified. The same CDR3 can be traced to other DNA sequences in this sample.

The sequence derives from a man aged 25 to 40 in good health and CMV-seronegative. The rearrangement links TRBV7-9 to TRBJ2-7; perhaps TRBD1 as D (6 bases). Sequencing used PBMCs. The DNA of the CDR3 is TGTGCCAGCAGCTCAGGACAGACCTACGAGCAGTACTTC. It translates to CASSSGQTYEQYF.